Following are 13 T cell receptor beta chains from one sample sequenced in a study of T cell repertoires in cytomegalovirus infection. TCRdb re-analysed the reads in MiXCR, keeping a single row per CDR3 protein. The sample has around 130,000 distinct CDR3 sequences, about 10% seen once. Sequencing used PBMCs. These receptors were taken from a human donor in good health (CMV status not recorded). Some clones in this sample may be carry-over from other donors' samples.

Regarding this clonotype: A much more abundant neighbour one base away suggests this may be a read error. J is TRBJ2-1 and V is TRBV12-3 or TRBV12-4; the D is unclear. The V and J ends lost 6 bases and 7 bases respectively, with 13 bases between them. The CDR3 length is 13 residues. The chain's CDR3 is CASRLLTVNEQFF. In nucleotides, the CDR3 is TGTGCCAGCAGACTACTTACGGTGAATGAGCAGTTCTTC.

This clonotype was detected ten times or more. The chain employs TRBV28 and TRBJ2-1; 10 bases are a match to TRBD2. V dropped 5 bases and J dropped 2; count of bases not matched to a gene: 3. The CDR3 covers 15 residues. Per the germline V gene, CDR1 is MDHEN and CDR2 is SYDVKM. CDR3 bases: TGTGCCAGCAGTGGGAGCGGGGGGGCCTACAATGAGCAGTTCTTC. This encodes CASSGSGGAYNEQFF.

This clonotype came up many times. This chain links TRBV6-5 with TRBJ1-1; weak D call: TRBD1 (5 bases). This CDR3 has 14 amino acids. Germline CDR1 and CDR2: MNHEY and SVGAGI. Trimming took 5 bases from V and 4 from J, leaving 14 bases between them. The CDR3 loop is CASSPVKGTTEAFF. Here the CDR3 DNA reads TGTGCCAGCAGTCCGGTGAAAGGGACCACTGAAGCTTTCTTT.

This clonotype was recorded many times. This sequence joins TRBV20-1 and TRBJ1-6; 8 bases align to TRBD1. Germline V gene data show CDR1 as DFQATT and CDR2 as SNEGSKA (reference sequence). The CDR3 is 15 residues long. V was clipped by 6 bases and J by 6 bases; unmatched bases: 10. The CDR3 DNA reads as TGCAGTGCCCTAGGCGGGACAGGCCGTAATTCACCCCTCCACTTT. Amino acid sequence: CSALGGTGRNSPLHF.

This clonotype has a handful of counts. For the CDR3, the DNA is TGTGCCAGCAGGGGGATTTCGGGACAGTTCTACGAGCAGTACTTC. Translation gives CASRGISGQFYEQYF. This chain uses TRBV5-6 with TRBJ2-7; 7 bases line up with TRBD1. Germline CDR1 SGHDT, CDR2 YYEEEE. This CDR3 is built from 15 residues. J gave up 3 bases and V 5 bases, and 11 bases lay outside the gene matches.

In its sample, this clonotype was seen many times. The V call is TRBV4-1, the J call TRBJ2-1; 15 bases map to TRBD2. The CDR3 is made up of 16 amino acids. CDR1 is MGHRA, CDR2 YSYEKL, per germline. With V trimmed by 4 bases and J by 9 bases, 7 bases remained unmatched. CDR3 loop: CASSLMGLAGGIEQFF. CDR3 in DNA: TGCGCCAGCAGCCTGATGGGACTAGCGGGGGGAATTGAGCAGTTCTTC.

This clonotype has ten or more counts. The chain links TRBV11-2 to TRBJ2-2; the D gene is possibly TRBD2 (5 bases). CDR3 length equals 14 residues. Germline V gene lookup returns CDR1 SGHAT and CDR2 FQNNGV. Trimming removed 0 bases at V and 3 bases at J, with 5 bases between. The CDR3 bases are TGTGCCAGCAGCTTAGAGGGAGACACCGGGGAGCTGTTTTTT. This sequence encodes CASSLEGDTGELFF.

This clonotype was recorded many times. The CDR3 protein is CASRGQGTYNEQFF. The CDR3 coding sequence is TGTGCCAGCCGGGGCCAGGGGACCTACAATGAGCAGTTCTTC. The chain has TRBV5-6 and TRBJ2-1; perhaps TRBD1 as D (6 bases). The CDR3 covers 14 residues. CDR1 is SGHDT, CDR2 YYEEEE, per germline. Trimming took off 7 bases at V and 2 bases at J, with 13 bases between the two ends.

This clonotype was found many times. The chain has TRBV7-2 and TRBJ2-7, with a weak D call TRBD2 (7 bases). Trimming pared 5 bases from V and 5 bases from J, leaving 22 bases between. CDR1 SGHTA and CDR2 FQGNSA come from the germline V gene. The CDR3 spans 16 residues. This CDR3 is CASSRQAQRELNEQYF. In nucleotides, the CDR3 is TGTGCCAGCAGCCGACAGGCGCAGCGGGAACTAAACGAGCAGTACTTC.

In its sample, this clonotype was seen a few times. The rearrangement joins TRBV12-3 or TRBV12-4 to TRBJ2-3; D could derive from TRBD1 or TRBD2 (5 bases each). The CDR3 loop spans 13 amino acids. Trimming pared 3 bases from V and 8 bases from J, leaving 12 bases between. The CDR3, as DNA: TGTGCCAGCAGTTTCGGAGCAGGGAGTACGCAGTATTTT. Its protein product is CASSFGAGSTQYF.

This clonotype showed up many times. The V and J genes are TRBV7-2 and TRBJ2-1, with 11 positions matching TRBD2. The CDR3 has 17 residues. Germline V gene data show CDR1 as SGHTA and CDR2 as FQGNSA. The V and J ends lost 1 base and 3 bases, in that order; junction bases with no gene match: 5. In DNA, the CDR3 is TGTGCCAGCAGCTTAGGGCCTAGCGGGGGGTACTACAATGAGCAGTTCTTC. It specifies CASSLGPSGGYYNEQFF.

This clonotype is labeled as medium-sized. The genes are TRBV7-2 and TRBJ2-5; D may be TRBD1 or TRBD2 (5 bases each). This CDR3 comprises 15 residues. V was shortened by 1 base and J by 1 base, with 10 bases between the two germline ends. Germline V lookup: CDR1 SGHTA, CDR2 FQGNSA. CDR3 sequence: CASSLEGTLQETQYF. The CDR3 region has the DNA TGTGCCAGCAGCTTAGAGGGGACCCTCCAAGAGACCCAGTACTTC.

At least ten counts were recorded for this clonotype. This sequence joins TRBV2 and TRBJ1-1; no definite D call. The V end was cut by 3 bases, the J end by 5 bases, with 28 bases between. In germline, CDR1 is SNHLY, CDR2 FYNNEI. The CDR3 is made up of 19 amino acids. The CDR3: CASSEFSVLGPAGGTEAFF. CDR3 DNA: TGTGCCAGCAGTGAGTTTTCCGTTCTCGGGCCCGCCGGAGGGACTGAAGCTTTCTTT.